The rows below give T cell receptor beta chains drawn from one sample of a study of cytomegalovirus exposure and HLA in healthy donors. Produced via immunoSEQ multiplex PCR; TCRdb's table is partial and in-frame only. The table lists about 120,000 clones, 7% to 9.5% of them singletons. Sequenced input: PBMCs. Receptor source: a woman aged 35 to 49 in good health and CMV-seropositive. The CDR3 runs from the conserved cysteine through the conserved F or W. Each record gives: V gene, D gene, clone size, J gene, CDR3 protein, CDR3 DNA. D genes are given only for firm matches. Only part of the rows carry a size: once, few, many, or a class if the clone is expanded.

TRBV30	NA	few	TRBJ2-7	CARGTAYEQYF	TGTGCCCGCGGGACAGCCTACGAGCAGTACTTC
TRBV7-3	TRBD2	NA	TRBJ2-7	CASSLTESSGGSYEQYF	TGTGCCAGCAGCTTAACGGAGTCGAGCGGGGGGTCCTACGAGCAGTACTTC
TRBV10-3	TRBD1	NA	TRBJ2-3	CAIRRQGVTDTQYF	TGTGCCATCAGACGACAGGGAGTAACAGATACGCAGTATTTT
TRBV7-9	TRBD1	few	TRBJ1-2	CASSATGGYGYTF	TGTGCCAGCAGCGCAACAGGGGGCTATGGCTACACCTTC
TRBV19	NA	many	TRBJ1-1	CASSADSSSNTEAFF	TGTGCCAGTAGTGCGGACAGCAGTTCGAACACTGAAGCTTTCTTT
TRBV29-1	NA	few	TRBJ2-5	CSVEGSKGWGYQETQYF	TGCAGCGTTGAAGGGTCCAAAGGGTGGGGCTACCAAGAGACCCAGTACTTC
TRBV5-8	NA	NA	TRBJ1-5	CASSTPEPQHF	TGTGCCAGCAGCACGCCGGAGCCCCAGCATTTT
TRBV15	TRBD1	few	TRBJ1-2	CATQGTGQVSYTF	TGTGCCACTCAAGGGACAGGGCAAGTTAGCTACACCTTC
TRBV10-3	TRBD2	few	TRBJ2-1	CAISESGGAYNEQFF	TGTGCCATCAGTGAGTCTGGGGGGGCCTACAATGAGCAGTTCTTC
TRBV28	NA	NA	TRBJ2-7	CASSSPGSPYEQYF	TGTGCCAGCAGTTCGCCGGGGTCACCCTACGAGCAGTACTTC
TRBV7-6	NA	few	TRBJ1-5	CASSLGSGSGQPQHF	TGTGCCAGCAGCTTAGGGTCAGGTTCCGGTCAGCCCCAGCATTTT
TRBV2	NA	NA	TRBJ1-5	CASSEPGFSNQPQHF	TGTGCCAGCAGTGAACCAGGCTTTAGCAATCAGCCCCAGCATTTT
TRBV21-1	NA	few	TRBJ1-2	CASSIPGRTVPYGYTF	TGTGCCAGCAGCATACCGGGTCGGACAGTTCCCTATGGCTACACCTTC
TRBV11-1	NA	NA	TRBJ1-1	CAPGGGPNTEAFF	TGTGCTCCCGGCGGGGGGCCGAACACTGAAGCTTTCTTT
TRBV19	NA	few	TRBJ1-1	CASRRLMNTEAFF	TGTGCCAGCCGCAGGTTAATGAACACTGAAGCTTTCTTT
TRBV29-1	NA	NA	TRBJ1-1	CSVEQAMNTEAFF	TGCAGCGTAGAACAGGCCATGAACACTGAAGCTTTCTTT
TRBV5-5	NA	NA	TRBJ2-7	CASSPGHTYEQYF	TGTGCCAGCAGCCCGGGACACACCTACGAGCAGTACTTC
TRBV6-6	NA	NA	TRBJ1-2	CASTYYGGRDGYTF	TGTGCCAGCACTTATTACGGGGGGCGAGATGGCTACACCTTC
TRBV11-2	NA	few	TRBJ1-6	CASSLSRVASPLHF	TGTGCCAGCAGCTTATCCAGGGTTGCCTCACCCCTCCACTTT
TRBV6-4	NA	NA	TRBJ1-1	CASSDSMRGFGFTEAFF	TGTGCCAGCAGTGACTCGATGCGGGGTTTTGGGTTTACTGAAGCTTTCTTT
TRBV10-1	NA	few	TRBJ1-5	CASSETNQPQHF	TGCGCCAGCAGTGAAACTAATCAGCCCCAGCATTTT
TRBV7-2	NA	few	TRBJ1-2	CASSYIGSASTGGYTF	TGTGCCAGCAGTTATATCGGTTCCGCCTCAACGGGTGGCTACACCTTC
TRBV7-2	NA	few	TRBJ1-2	CASSLAGNSNYGYTF	TGTGCCAGCAGCTTGGCAGGGAATTCTAACTATGGCTACACCTTC
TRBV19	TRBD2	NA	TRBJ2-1	CASSPGRGKRGPHNEQFF	TGTGCCAGTAGTCCCGGGAGAGGAAAGCGGGGGCCTCACAATGAGCAGTTCTTC
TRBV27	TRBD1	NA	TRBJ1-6	CASSPQGAGSPLHF	TGTGCCAGCAGTCCACAGGGGGCGGGTTCACCCCTCCACTTT
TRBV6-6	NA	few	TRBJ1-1	CASRNRVVNTEAFF	TGTGCCAGCAGGAACAGGGTCGTGAACACTGAAGCTTTCTTT
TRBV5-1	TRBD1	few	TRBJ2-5	CASSSDRGDEGTQYF	TGCGCCAGCAGCTCAGACAGGGGCGACGAGGGGACCCAGTACTTC
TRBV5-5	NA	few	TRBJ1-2	CASSLRPGDYGYTF	TGTGCCAGCAGCTTGCGCCCGGGGGACTATGGCTACACCTTC
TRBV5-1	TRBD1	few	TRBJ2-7	CASTYSGQVYF	TGCGCCAGCACCTACTCGGGACAGGTTTACTTC
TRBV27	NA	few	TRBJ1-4	CASSFSGYEKLFF	TGTGCCAGCAGTTTTTCAGGGTATGAAAAACTGTTTTTT
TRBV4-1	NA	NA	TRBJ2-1	CASSQGRQGGEQFF	TGCGCCAGCAGCCAAGGAAGACAGGGAGGAGAGCAGTTCTTC
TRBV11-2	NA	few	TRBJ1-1	CASSLDRLKTEAFF	TGTGCCAGCAGCTTAGATCGCCTAAAGACTGAAGCTTTCTTT
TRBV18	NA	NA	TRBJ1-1	CASSPQGPLNTEAFF	TGTGCCAGCTCACCGCAGGGGCCGTTGAACACTGAAGCTTTCTTT
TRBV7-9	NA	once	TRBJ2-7	CASSLDLTRTYEQYF	TGTGCCAGCAGCTTGGACTTGACACGGACCTACGAGCAGTACTTC
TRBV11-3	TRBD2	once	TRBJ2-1	CASSLGLAASYNEQFF	TGTGCCAGCAGCTTAGGACTAGCGGCCTCCTACAATGAGCAGTTCTTC
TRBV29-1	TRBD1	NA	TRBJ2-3	CSVVYLGQGVGDTQYF	TGCAGCGTTGTATATCTGGGACAGGGGGTTGGAGATACGCAGTATTTT
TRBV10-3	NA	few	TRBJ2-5	CASKPGQTGETQYF	TGTGCCAGTAAACCGGGACAAACAGGGGAGACCCAGTACTTC
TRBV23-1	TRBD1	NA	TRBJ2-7	CASSRTGDTYEQYF	TGCGCCAGCTCTCGGACAGGAGATACCTACGAGCAGTACTTC
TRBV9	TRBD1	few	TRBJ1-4	CASRGQVDEKLFF	TGTGCCAGCAGGGGACAGGTGGATGAAAAACTGTTTTTT
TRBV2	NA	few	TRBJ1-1	CASSRGMNTEAFF	TGTGCCAGCAGTAGAGGCATGAACACTGAAGCTTTCTTT
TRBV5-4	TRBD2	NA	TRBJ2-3	CASSLGGLAGSRDTQYF	TGTGCCAGCAGCCTGGGGGGACTAGCGGGGTCTCGGGATACGCAGTATTTT
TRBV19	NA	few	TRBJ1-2	CASSIEGTPYGYTF	TGTGCCAGTAGTATAGAGGGGACTCCGTATGGCTACACCTTC
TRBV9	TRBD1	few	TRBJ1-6	CASSGQGGENSPLHF	TGTGCCAGCAGCGGACAGGGTGGTGAAAATTCACCCCTCCACTTT
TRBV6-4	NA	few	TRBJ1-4	CASSERVNEKLFF	TGTGCCAGCAGTGAAAGAGTTAATGAAAAACTGTTTTTT
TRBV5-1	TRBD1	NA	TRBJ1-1	CASSLTGAPDMNTEAFF	TGCGCCAGCAGCTTGACAGGGGCGCCTGACATGAACACTGAAGCTTTCTTT
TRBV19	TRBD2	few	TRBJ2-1	CASSMQTSGGINEQFF	TGTGCCAGTAGTATGCAGACTAGCGGGGGGATCAATGAGCAGTTCTTC